This T cell receptor beta chain emerged from a study of cytotoxic CD8 clonotypes in ibrutinib-treated CLL. Findings and caveats of the study: Baseline values of clonality outstripped age-matched healthy donors and followed circulating CD8+ T-cell counts.

Assay: immunoSEQ multiplex PCR; the TCRdb copy retains only in-frame clones and omits some. The sample comprises 150,000 to 250,000 clones, about two thirds of which are singletons, and over 10% rests with the top ten. Comment on this clone: What it binds is unknown.

The sample consisted of PBMCs, taken after 24 months of ibrutinib treatment. The clonotype comes from a human donor with chronic lymphocytic leukemia.

The CDR3 DNA sequence: TGTGCCACTAATCCGGGAGGGCGCACAGATACGCAGTATTTT. Encoded protein: CATNPGGRTDTQYF. V and J are TRBV7-9 and TRBJ2-3, with 8 bases identical to TRBD2. CDR1 SEHNR and CDR2 FQNEAQ come from the germline V gene (reference sequence). The J segment lost 1 base and the V segment lost 10 bases, leaving 7 bases of the junction unmatched. The CDR3 extends over 14 amino acids. Using reference TRBV7-9 and TRBJ2-3 for the parts outside the CDR3, the full variable domain is DTGVSQNPRHKITKRGQNVTFRCDPISEHNRLYWYRQTLGQGPEFLTYFQNEAQLEKSRLLSDRFSAERPKGSFSTLEIQRTEQGDSAMYLCATNPGGRTDTQYFGPGTRLTVL.